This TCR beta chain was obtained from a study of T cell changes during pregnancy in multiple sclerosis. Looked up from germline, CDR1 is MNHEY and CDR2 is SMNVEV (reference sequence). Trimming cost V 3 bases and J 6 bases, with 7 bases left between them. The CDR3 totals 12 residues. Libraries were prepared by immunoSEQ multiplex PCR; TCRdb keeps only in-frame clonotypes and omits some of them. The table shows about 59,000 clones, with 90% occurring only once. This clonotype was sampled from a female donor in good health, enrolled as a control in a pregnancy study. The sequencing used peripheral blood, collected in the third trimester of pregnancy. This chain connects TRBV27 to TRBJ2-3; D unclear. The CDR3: CASSFLSDTQYF. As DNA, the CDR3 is TGTGCCAGCAGTTTCCTTTCGGATACGCAGTATTTT.